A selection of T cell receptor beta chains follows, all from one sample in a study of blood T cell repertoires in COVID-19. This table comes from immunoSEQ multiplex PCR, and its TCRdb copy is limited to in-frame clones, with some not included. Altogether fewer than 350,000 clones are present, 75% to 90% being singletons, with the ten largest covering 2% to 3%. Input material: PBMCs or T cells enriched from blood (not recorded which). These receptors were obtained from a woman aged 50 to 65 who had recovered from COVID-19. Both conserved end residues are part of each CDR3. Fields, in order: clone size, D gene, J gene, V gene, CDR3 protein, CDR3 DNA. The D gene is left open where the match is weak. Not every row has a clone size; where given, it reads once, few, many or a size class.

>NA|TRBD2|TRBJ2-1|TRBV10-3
CAISEGGTSLNEQFF
TGTGCCATCAGTGAGGGGGGGACTAGTCTCAATGAGCAGTTCTTC
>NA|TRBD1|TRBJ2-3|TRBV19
CASSIGTGGKDTQYF
TGTGCCAGTAGTATAGGGACAGGGGGTAAAGATACGCAGTATTTT
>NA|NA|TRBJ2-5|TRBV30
CAWSRPRRETQYF
TGTGCCTGGAGCCGCCCCCGTCGGGAGACCCAGTACTTC
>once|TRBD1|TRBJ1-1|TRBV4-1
CASSPPGQGMGTEAFF
TGCGCCAGCAGCCCCCCGGGACAGGGGATGGGCACTGAAGCTTTCTTT
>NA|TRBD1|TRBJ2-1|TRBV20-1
CSAQDRDEQFF
TGCAGTGCCCAAGACAGGGACGAGCAGTTCTTC
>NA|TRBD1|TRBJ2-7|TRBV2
CASSEGGTGWYEQYF
TGTGCCAGCAGTGAGGGCGGGACAGGATGGTACGAGCAGTACTTC
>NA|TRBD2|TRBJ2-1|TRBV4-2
CASSQAPLAAINNEQFF
TGTGCCAGCAGCCAAGCTCCACTAGCGGCAATTAACAATGAGCAGTTCTTC
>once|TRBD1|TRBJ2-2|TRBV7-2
CASSRGQASVTGELFF
TGTGCCAGCAGCAGGGGACAGGCGTCCGTCACCGGGGAGCTGTTTTTT
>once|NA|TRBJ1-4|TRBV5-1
CASSVGTNKATNEKLFF
TGCGCCAGCAGCGTCGGGACAAACAAGGCAACTAATGAAAAACTGTTTTTT
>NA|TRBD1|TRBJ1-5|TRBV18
CASSPGTGNYNQPQHF
TGTGCCAGCTCACCAGGGACAGGGAATTATAATCAGCCCCAGCATTTT
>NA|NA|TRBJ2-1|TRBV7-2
CASSPLGGHYNEQFF
TGTGCCAGCAGCCCTCTCGGGGGTCACTACAATGAGCAGTTCTTC
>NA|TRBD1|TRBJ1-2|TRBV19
CASSFSGTGDYGYTF
TGTGCCAGTAGTTTCTCCGGGACAGGGGACTATGGCTACACCTTC
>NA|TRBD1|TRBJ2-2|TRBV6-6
CASSPSFLGQSKGTGELFF
TGTGCCAGCAGTCCCAGCTTTCTGGGACAGTCGAAGGGCACCGGGGAGCTGTTTTTT
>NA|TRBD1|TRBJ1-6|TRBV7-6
CASSLRQGDNSPLHF
TGTGCCAGCAGCCTCCGACAGGGCGACAATTCACCCCTCCACTTT
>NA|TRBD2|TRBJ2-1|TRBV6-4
CASSVTSDYNEQFF
TGTGCCAGCAGTGTGACTAGCGACTACAATGAGCAGTTCTTC
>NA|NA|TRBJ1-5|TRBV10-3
CAISESTGQPQHF
TGTGCCATCAGTGAGTCGACGGGTCAGCCCCAGCATTTT
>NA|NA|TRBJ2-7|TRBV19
CASAPAPNSYEQYF
TGTGCCAGTGCCCCAGCGCCAAACTCCTACGAGCAGTACTTC
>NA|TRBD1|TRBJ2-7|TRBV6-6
CASRTGTGISEQYF
TGTGCCAGCAGAACTGGGACAGGGATATCCGAGCAGTACTTC
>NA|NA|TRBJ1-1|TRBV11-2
CASSFLNTEAFF
TGTGCCAGCAGCTTCCTAAACACTGAAGCTTTCTTT
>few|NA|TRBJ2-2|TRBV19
CASSIGGRPGTGELFF
TGTGCCAGTAGTATAGGAGGGAGGCCCGGTACCGGGGAGCTGTTTTTT